These T cell receptor beta chains were read from a single sample in a study of Ad26.COV2.S vaccination and SARS-CoV-2 variants. Clones were read by immunoSEQ multiplex PCR, and TCRdb kept only the in-frame ones, dropping some. Of around 350,000 clones detected, 70% to 90% appear once; the ten largest clones hold about 3.3%. Material: peripheral blood, obtained in a trial of Ad26.COV2.S vaccine versus placebo. The source is a person between 18 and 60 years old who received the Ad26.COV2.S COVID-19 vaccine or a placebo. Both conserved end residues are part of each CDR3. The D gene is left open where the match is weak. Rows give clone size only sometimes, using once, few, many, or a class for an expanded clone.

CASSYSPRDRARNTEAFF	TGTGCCAGCAGTTACTCACCCCGGGACAGGGCTCGGAACACTGAAGCTTTCTTT	.	TRBV6-2/TRBV6-3	TRBJ1-1	TRBD1
CASSQAGPRTSASSGGANVLTF	TGTGCCAGCAGCCAAGCCGGGCCTCGGACTAGCGCCTCCTCGGGTGGGGCCAACGTCCTGACTTTC	.	TRBV3-1/TRBV3-2	TRBJ2-6	TRBD2
CATSRDAGTFQETQYF	TGTGCCACCAGCAGAGATGCCGGGACCTTCCAAGAGACCCAGTACTTC	.	TRBV15	TRBJ2-5	.
CAWSPRGDTEAFF	TGTGCCTGGAGCCCAAGAGGGGACACTGAAGCTTTCTTT	.	TRBV30	TRBJ1-1	.
CASSYSSTGDYGYTF	TGTGCCAGCAGTTACTCGTCGACAGGGGACTATGGCTACACCTTC	once	TRBV6-6	TRBJ1-2	TRBD1
CASKEVWPQETQYF	TGTGCCAGCAAAGAGGTTTGGCCACAAGAGACCCAGTACTTC	.	TRBV6-5	TRBJ2-5	.
CASRVSGSSYEQYF	TGTGCCAGTCGTGTGAGCGGAAGCTCCTACGAGCAGTACTTC	.	TRBV7-9	TRBJ2-7	.
CASSLDKGRAFF	TGTGCCAGCAGCTTAGACAAGGGGAGAGCTTTCTTT	.	TRBV11-2	TRBJ1-1	.
CASSQDRHTEAFF	TGTGCCAGCAGTCAGGACAGACACACTGAAGCTTTCTTT	.	TRBV3-1/TRBV3-2	TRBJ1-1	.
CASSSRPTGTGNEQYF	TGTGCCAGCAGCTCTCGACCGACCGGGACAGGGAACGAGCAGTACTTC	.	TRBV7-6	TRBJ2-7	TRBD1